This is a list of T cell receptor beta chains from one sample in a study of metastatic and nonmetastatic thyroid tumors. TCRdb reprocessed the PCR reads using MiXCR. In the table there are approximately 12,000 clones, around 35% of which are singletons. The specimen sequenced was tumor tissue. The receptors come from a male donor with papillary thyroid cancer or a benign thyroid nodule (not recorded which). Some clones in this sample may be carry-over from other donors' samples. Both conserved end residues are part of each CDR3. The D gene is left open where the match is weak. Clone size appears in some rows only: once, few, many, or a class for an expanded clone.

J | D | size | V | length | DNA | CDR3
TRBJ2-1 | TRBD1 | once | TRBV5-1 | 16 | TGCGCCAGCAGCTTGGATTCGGGACAGGGTTCCGATGAGCAGTTCTTC | CASSLDSGQGSDEQFF
TRBJ2-7 | . | . | TRBV2 | 14 | TGTGCCAGCTGCAAGCGGGCCAGCTCCTACGAGCAGTACTTC | CASCKRASSYEQYF
TRBJ2-3 | . | medium-sized | TRBV30 | 13 | TGTGCCTGGTACAGGGCGGGCACAGATACGCAGTATTTT | CAWYRAGTDTQYF
TRBJ2-2 | . | . | TRBV11-3 | 14 | TGTGCCAGCAGCCCTGGGAGGCCCGGCGGGGAGCTGTTTTTT | CASSPGRPGGELFF
TRBJ2-1 | . | . | TRBV27 | 15 | TGTGCCAGCAGTCCCAGAGAGGGGTTCTACAATGAGCAGTTCTTC | CASSPREGFYNEQFF
TRBJ2-2 | . | . | TRBV3-1 | 17 | TGTGCCAGCAGCCAAGCGTTACTTCTAGGGAACACCGGGGAGCTGTTTTTT | CASSQALLLGNTGELFF
TRBJ2-7 | TRBD1 | . | TRBV6-1 | 15 | TGTGCCAGCAGTGAAAACACAGGGGGCTCCTACGAGCAGTACTTC | CASSENTGGSYEQYF
TRBJ1-2 | . | medium-sized | TRBV6-1 | 15 | TGTGCCAGCAGTACGCGCCGGACCTCTAACTATGGCTACACCTTC | CASSTRRTSNYGYTF
TRBJ2-7 | . | few | TRBV20-1 | 13 | TGCAGTGCTAGAGATGCTGGGGGAATTAGGCCGTACTTC | CSARDAGGIRPYF
TRBJ2-7 | . | few | TRBV2 | 12 | TGTGCCAGCAGCAACGTGGGGCCCGAGCAGTACTTC | CASSNVGPEQYF
TRBJ1-5 | . | . | TRBV7-6 | 16 | TGTGCCAGCAGCTTATGCCCAGGGTGGAGCAATCAGCCCCAGCATTTT | CASSLCPGWSNQPQHF
TRBJ1-2 | . | . | TRBV10-3 | 15 | TGTGCCATCAGTGAGCAGGGGAGAGGGCCCTATGGCTACACCTTC | CAISEQGRGPYGYTF
TRBJ2-7 | . | once | TRBV11-2 | 14 | TGTGCCAGCAGCCTGTCGGGGGGCGGCGACGAGCAGTACTTC | CASSLSGGGDEQYF
TRBJ2-7 | . | medium-sized | TRBV15 | 12 | TGTGCCACCAGCAGATCTTATGGCGAGCAGTACTTC | CATSRSYGEQYF
TRBJ1-1 | . | . | TRBV30 | 12 | TGTGCCTGGAACCCACAGAACACTGAAGCTTTCTTT | CAWNPQNTEAFF
TRBJ1-6 | . | . | TRBV3-1 | 14 | TGTGCCAGCAGCCTAGGGCAGACGGGATCACCCCTCCACTTT | CASSLGQTGSPLHF
TRBJ2-7 | . | few | TRBV6-1 | 14 | TGTGCCAGCATCGAAGGTTGGGTTAGGGACGAGCAGTACTTC | CASIEGWVRDEQYF
TRBJ1-6 | . | few | TRBV6-1 | 17 | TGTGCCAGCAGTGAAAGCGAGGTTTCGTCCTATAATTCACCCCTCCACTTT | CASSESEVSSYNSPLHF
TRBJ2-2 | TRBD2 | . | TRBV12-3/TRBV12-4 | 15 | TGTGCCAGCAGTAAAACGGGGGGGCAATCCGGGGAGCTGTTTTTT | CASSKTGGQSGELFF
TRBJ2-7 | TRBD2 | few | TRBV10-1 | 17 | TGCGCCAGCAGTGACCGACTAGCGGGAGAAAGGTCCTACGAGCAGTACTTC | CASSDRLAGERSYEQYF
TRBJ1-6 | . | . | TRBV3-1 | 13 | TGTGCCAGCAGCCAAGATGAGAATTCACCCCTCCACTTT | CASSQDENSPLHF
TRBJ2-3 | . | . | TRBV6-4 | 15 | TGTGCCAGCAGTGACTCAACAGGGTCAGTGGATACGCAGTATTTT | CASSDSTGSVDTQYF
TRBJ1-1 | . | . | TRBV7-2 | 13 | TGTGCCAGCAGCTTAGGGAAGAACACTGAAGCTTTCTTT | CASSLGKNTEAFF
TRBJ1-2 | TRBD1 | medium-sized | TRBV6-1 | 14 | TGTGCCAGCCCAGGACAGGGGGCGCGGTATGGCTACACCTTC | CASPGQGARYGYTF
TRBJ2-3 | TRBD1 | medium-sized | TRBV20-1 | 15 | TGCAGTGCTAGACAACCGGGACAGGTCATGAATACGCAGTATTTT | CSARQPGQVMNTQYF
TRBJ1-5 | TRBD1 | medium-sized | TRBV18 | 14 | TGTGCCAGCTCACCGACAGGGGACGATCAGCCCCAGCATTTT | CASSPTGDDQPQHF
TRBJ2-2 | TRBD1 | medium-sized | TRBV7-2 | 15 | TGTGCCAGCAGCTTAGCAGCAGGGGGCCCCGGGGAGCTGTTTTTT | CASSLAAGGPGELFF
TRBJ2-1 | TRBD1 | . | TRBV7-9 | 14 | TGTGCCACCATCCGGGACAGGGGCTACAATGAGCAGTTCTTC | CATIRDRGYNEQFF
TRBJ1-3 | . | . | TRBV5-6 | 12 | TGTGCCAGCAGCTTGTGGGGAAACACCATATATTTT | CASSLWGNTIYF
TRBJ2-7 | TRBD2 | once | TRBV11-2 | 16 | TGTGCCAGCAGCTTTTGGGTAGCGGGAGTAAGCTACGAGCAGTACTTC | CASSFWVAGVSYEQYF
TRBJ1-5 | TRBD1 | . | TRBV19 | 15 | TGTGCCAGTAGTCCCACAGGGGATAGCAATCAGCCCCAGCATTTT | CASSPTGDSNQPQHF
TRBJ2-3 | . | medium-sized | TRBV3-2 | 20 | TGTGCCAGCAGCCAAGATTGCCCTAGCGGGAGAATTGACGGCACAGATACGCAGTATTTT | CASSQDCPSGRIDGTDTQYF
TRBJ2-6 | . | medium-sized | TRBV7-8 | 14 | TGTGCCAGCAGCCCCCCGGGAGAGGCCAACGTCCTGACTTTC | CASSPPGEANVLTF
TRBJ2-7 | TRBD1 | . | TRBV4-2 | 15 | TGTGCCAGCAGCCAAACCTGGGGGACAGGGGAGGTGCAGTACTTC | CASSQTWGTGEVQYF
TRBJ1-2 | . | . | TRBV20-1 | 13 | TGCAGTGCTAGAGTGCAAGATAACTATGGCTACACCTTC | CSARVQDNYGYTF
TRBJ1-3 | . | . | TRBV10-3 | 12 | TGTGCCATCAGAACAACTGGAAACACCATATATTTT | CAIRTTGNTIYF
TRBJ2-6 | . | medium-sized | TRBV30 | 15 | TGTGCCTGGAGTCGTGGGGGCACTGGGGCCAACGTCCTGACTTTC | CAWSRGGTGANVLTF
TRBJ2-1 | . | . | TRBV6-1 | 15 | TGTGCCAGCAGCGAGGAGGGAGCGTTCATGGATGAGCAGTTCTTC | CASSEEGAFMDEQFF
TRBJ1-2 | . | many | TRBV10-2 | 15 | TGCGCCAGCGCCCTCCGGGACCCAGGACAGAATGGCTACACCTTC | CASALRDPGQNGYTF
TRBJ1-2 | . | few | TRBV6-2/TRBV6-3 | 9 | TGTGCCAGCGGTCGAGGCTACACCTTC | CASGRGYTF
TRBJ1-1 | . | large | TRBV28 | 13 | TGTGCCAGCAGTTACCTGACGAACACTGAAGCTTTCTTT | CASSYLTNTEAFF
TRBJ1-5 | . | . | TRBV13 | 16 | TGTGCCAGCAGCTTCGGGGGGGACCTCAGCAATCAGCCCCAGCATTTT | CASSFGGDLSNQPQHF
TRBJ1-1 | . | . | TRBV19 | 14 | TGTGCCAGTAGTATAGACAGTAGAAACACTGAAGCTTTCTTT | CASSIDSRNTEAFF
TRBJ2-1 | . | large | TRBV10-3 | 14 | TGTGCCATCAAAGGGACTCTCGCAACTAATGAGCAGTTCTTC | CAIKGTLATNEQFF
TRBJ2-7 | . | . | TRBV4-3 | 13 | TGCGCCAGCAGCCAAGATTTGGGCTACGAGCAGTACTTC | CASSQDLGYEQYF
TRBJ2-2 | TRBD1 | . | TRBV5-1 | 15 | TGCGCCAGCAGCACCGGACAGGATCACACCGGGGAGCTGTTTTTT | CASSTGQDHTGELFF
TRBJ1-2 | . | . | TRBV28 | 16 | TGTGCCAGCAGGACCTATGGTTACAGGACCTCCGATCGCTACACCTTC | CASRTYGYRTSDRYTF
TRBJ1-5 | . | few | TRBV10-2 | 13 | TGCGCCAGCTCGACAGGCCAGGGACAGCCCCAGCATTTT | CASSTGQGQPQHF
TRBJ1-1 | . | medium-sized | TRBV28 | 14 | TGTGCCAGCAGTTTGGAGGGCGGACGGGCTGAAGCTTTCTTT | CASSLEGGRAEAFF
TRBJ2-7 | TRBD1 | . | TRBV3-1 | 14 | TGTGCCAGCAGCCAAGTACAGGGGTCCTACGAGCAGTACTTC | CASSQVQGSYEQYF
TRBJ2-3 | . | . | TRBV19 | 13 | TGTGCCAGTAGTACCGCCGGGGGAAATACGCAGTATTTT | CASSTAGGNTQYF